This T cell receptor (beta chain) was sequenced in a study of T cells in Graves' hyperthyroidism and ophthalmopathy. This clonotype was observed a handful of times. RNA transcripts were the template for amplifying TCR beta CDR3 regions. During a first-round RT-PCR of the TCR CDR3, the HTBI primer set was used. TCRdb called the multiplex PCR reads again in MiXCR, with one record for every CDR3 protein. The sample has a few hundred thousand distinct CDR3 sequences, approximately 49% seen once; the top ten hold roughly 45%. Sequenced sample: peripheral blood or thyroid tissue (not recorded which). This receptor was identified in an adult woman with Graves' disease, either hyperthyroidism or ophthalmopathy (not recorded which).

The CDR3 spells CASSGYSDRGRGAQYF. CDR3 sequence (DNA): TGTGCCAGCAGTGGTTATTCGGACAGGGGGCGGGGAGCCCAGTACTTC. This chain joins TRBV28 and TRBJ2-5; the match to TRBD1 covers 11 bases. This CDR3 has 16 residues. From germline, CDR1 is MDHEN and CDR2 SYDVKM. Unmatched junction bases numbered 14, after V lost 5 bases and J lost 9 bases.